These 18 T cell receptor beta chains were sequenced from one sample in a study of chemoradiotherapy in HPV16-positive cancers. Sequencing was performed with immunoSEQ multiplex PCR; in TCRdb, only in-frame clones are kept and a portion is missing. The table records 10,000 to 15,000 clones, roughly three quarters of them present only once. Sampling was performed from a patient who underwent chemoradiotherapy. The source of these receptors is a human donor with HPV-associated anogenital cancer.

This clone was recorded a few times. The rearrangement links TRBV2 to TRBJ1-6; D remains ambiguous. This CDR3 contains 14 residues. The V gene's germline CDR1 is SNHLY and CDR2 FYNNEI. Trimming shortened V by 6 bases and J by 6 bases, and 12 bases separated the two germline ends. CDR3 sequence: CASRGGDLNSPLHF. DNA of the CDR3: TGTGCCAGCAGGGGCGGGGATCTTAATTCACCCCTCCACTTT.

The chain couples TRBV7-3 to TRBJ2-2; D is possibly TRBD1 (6 bases). The CDR3 totals 15 residues. The germline CDR1 and CDR2 sequences are SGHTA and FQGTGA. The germline V and J ends were trimmed by 5 bases and 6 bases, with 16 bases remaining between them. The CDR3: CASSPQTGKAGELFF. The DNA for the CDR3 is TGTGCCAGCAGCCCTCAGACAGGAAAGGCCGGGGAGCTGTTTTTT.

The chain recombines TRBV4-1 with TRBJ2-7, with D perhaps TRBD1 (5 bases). This CDR3 spans 13 amino acids. Germline V gene sequence: CDR1 MGHRA, CDR2 YSYEKL. V lost 0 bases and J 4 bases, leaving 7 bases between the germline ends. CDR3 in amino acids: CASSQDQGYEQYF. CDR3 in DNA: TGCGCCAGCAGCCAAGATCAGGGTTACGAGCAGTACTTC.

The chain combines TRBV7-6 with TRBJ2-7; 7 nucleotides match TRBD2. The germline V gene has CDR1 SGHVS and CDR2 FNYEAQ. The CDR3 is 14 amino acids. CDR3 DNA: TGTGCTAGCGGGCTACAGGCTAGCTCCTACGAGCAGTACTTC. Its translation is CASGLQASSYEQYF.

Remarks on this clone: One end of the junction fails to match germline, which may point to a read error. The gene calls are TRBV5-1 and TRBJ2-7; D not resolved. Germline CDR1 is SGHRS and CDR2 is YFSETQ. The CDR3 extends over 16 amino acids. CDR3 in DNA: TGCACCAGCAGGTTGGACCAGGAGACGGACCTTTACGAGCAGTACTTC. Residues: CTSRLDQETDLYEQYF.

J is TRBJ2-7 and V is TRBV5-1; 8 bases map to TRBD2. The CDR3 extends over 13 amino acids. Trimming at V came to 4 bases and at J to 2 bases, leaving 2 bases not matched to a gene. Germline V lookup: CDR1 SGHRS, CDR2 YFSETQ. The DNA for the CDR3 is TGCGCCAGCAGCCGGGAGGGGGCCTACGAGCAGTACTTC. It encodes CASSREGAYEQYF. The full variable domain, rest sourced from reference TRBV5-1 and TRBJ2-7, is KAGVTQTPRYLIKTRGQQVTLSCSPISGHRSVSWYQQTPGQGLQFLFEYFSETQRNKGNFPGRFSGRQFSNSRSEMNVSTLELGDSALYLCASSREGAYEQYFGPGTRLTVT.

This clone appeared a single time. The gene calls are TRBV4-2 and TRBJ2-3; D tentatively reads TRBD1 or TRBD2 (5 bases each). Germline V gene lookup returns CDR1 LGHNA and CDR2 YNFKEQ. V gave up 1 base and J gave up 2 bases, with 13 bases separating them. CDR3 size: 16 residues. The CDR3 bases are TGTGCCAGCAGCCAAGCTTCCGGGGCCGTCACAGATACGCAGTATTTT. This translates into CASSQASGAVTDTQYF.

The chain links TRBV16 to TRBJ2-7; D is uncertain. The V gene lost 3 bases and the J gene lost 3 bases, with 9 bases spanning the gap. In germline, CDR1 is KGHSY, CDR2 FQNENV. The CDR3 spans 13 residues. The CDR3 is CASSHSYSYEQYF. The DNA of the CDR3 is TGTGCCAGCAGCCACTCCTACAGCTACGAGCAGTACTTC.

The rearrangement links TRBV2 to TRBJ2-7; TRBD2 matches 7 bases. CDR3 size: 15 residues. CDR1 and CDR2 from the germline V gene are SNHLY and FYNNEI. The junction had 9 bases not matched to a gene; V was cut back by 7 bases and J by 0 bases. The CDR3 region is CASNNGAGDSYEQYF. For the CDR3, the DNA is TGTGCCAGCAACAATGGTGCGGGGGACTCCTACGAGCAGTACTTC.

This chain uses TRBV30 with TRBJ1-5; a weak D match, TRBD1 (5 bases). V gave up 0 bases and J gave up 6 bases, with 9 bases separating them. The CDR3 spans 13 residues. CDR1 and CDR2 (germline): GTSNPN, SVGIG (reference sequence). The CDR3 protein is CAWSVGVAQPQHF. The CDR3 DNA reads TGTGCCTGGAGTGTAGGGGTGGCTCAGCCCCAGCATTTT.

The chain carries TRBV5-6 and TRBJ2-1; 9 bases are a match to TRBD2. The CDR3 is made up of 12 amino acids. Germline CDR1 and CDR2: SGHDT and YYEEEE. V gave up 3 bases and J gave up 16 bases; unmatched junction bases: 8. The CDR3, as DNA: TGTGCCAGCAGCTACTTAGCGGGGGTACTATTCTTC. This encodes CASSYLAGVLFF.

The CDR3 nucleotides are TGTGCCTGGAGTGGAGGGATCAGGTCTCTTTACACCTTC. Protein product: CAWSGGIRSLYTF. The rearrangement links TRBV30 to TRBJ1-2; D uncertain. The germline V and J ends were trimmed by 1 base and 11 bases, with 17 bases remaining between them. The CDR3 has 13 residues. Germline V gene data show CDR1 as GTSNPN and CDR2 as SVGIG (reference sequence).

This clone has a handful of counts. The chain employs TRBV7-9 and TRBJ1-5; possibly TRBD1 for D (5 bases). V was cut by 5 bases and J by 8 bases, with 13 bases left in between. CDR3 length: 13 residues. CDR1 is SEHNR and CDR2 is FQNEAQ in the germline V gene (reference sequence). The CDR3 DNA reads as TGTGCCAGCAGCCTCAGGGTAACGGAGCCCCAGCATTTT. Translated: CASSLRVTEPQHF.

This clone was observed once. The chain is built from TRBV7-2 and TRBJ1-1; a possible D gene is TRBD1 (6 bases). Germline V gives CDR1 SGHTA, CDR2 FQGNSA. CDR3 size: 13 residues. V lost 5 bases and J lost 11, with 18 bases in between. The CDR3 sequence: CASSQTGSWEAFF. The CDR3 DNA is TGTGCCAGCAGCCAGACAGGATCCTGGGAGGCTTTCTTT. Full variable domain (outside the CDR3, taken from reference TRBV7-2 and TRBJ1-1): GAGVSQSPSNKVTEKGKDVELRCDPISGHTALYWYRQSLGQGLEFLIYFQGNSAPDKSGLPSDRFSAERTGGSVSTLTIQRTQQEDSAVYLCASSQTGSWEAFFGQGTRLTVV.

V usage is TRBV5-1 and J usage is TRBJ1-5; D remains ambiguous. V was trimmed by 4 bases and J by 3 bases, leaving 17 bases between them. CDR3 length: 16 residues. Germline assignment: CDR1 SGHRS and CDR2 YFSETQ. The CDR3, as DNA: TGCGCCAGCAGCCCGTCCCCCGGCGCCTCCAATCAGCCCCAGCATTTT. This codes for CASSPSPGASNQPQHF.

The CDR3 DNA is TGCGCCAGCAGCCAAGGTGGGGGTGGGGCCAACGTCCTGACTTTC. Its translation: CASSQGGGGANVLTF. The chain joins TRBV4-1 to TRBJ2-6; D assignment may be TRBD1 or TRBD2 (5 bases each). V lost 1 base and J lost 3, with 7 bases in between. Germline V gene data show CDR1 as MGHRA and CDR2 as YSYEKL. The CDR3 is 15 amino acids.

This clone appeared a few times. The chain links TRBV7-9 to TRBJ1-6; unclear D gene. With 5 bases removed from V and 6 bases from J, the gap between germline ends came to 5 bases. Germline V gene lookup returns CDR1 SEHNR and CDR2 FQNEAQ (reference sequence). The CDR3 loop spans 12 amino acids. CDR3 in amino acids: CASSLSNSPLHF. As DNA, the CDR3 is TGTGCCAGCAGCCTCTCTAATTCACCCCTCCACTTT. Looking up the rest from reference TRBV7-9 and TRBJ1-6 gives the full variable domain: DTGVSQNPRHKITKRGQNVTFRCDPISEHNRLYWYRQTLGQGPEFLTYFQNEAQLEKSRLLSDRFSAERPKGSFSTLEIQRTEQGDSAMYLCASSLSNSPLHFGNGTRLTVT.

This clone was seen only a few times. The chain carries TRBV5-1 and TRBJ1-1; D remains ambiguous. The CDR3 extends over 17 amino acids. V shed 1 base and J shed 4 bases, with 20 bases lying between them. Germline CDR1 reads SGHRS; CDR2 reads YFSETQ. CDR3 coding DNA: TGCGCCAGCAGCTTGAATCCGCCGGGAGGTGTGGGCACTGAAGCTTTCTTT. As protein: CASSLNPPGGVGTEAFF. Full variable domain (rest looked up from reference TRBV5-1 and TRBJ1-1): KAGVTQTPRYLIKTRGQQVTLSCSPISGHRSVSWYQQTPGQGLQFLFEYFSETQRNKGNFPGRFSGRQFSNSRSEMNVSTLELGDSALYLCASSLNPPGGVGTEAFFGQGTRLTVV.